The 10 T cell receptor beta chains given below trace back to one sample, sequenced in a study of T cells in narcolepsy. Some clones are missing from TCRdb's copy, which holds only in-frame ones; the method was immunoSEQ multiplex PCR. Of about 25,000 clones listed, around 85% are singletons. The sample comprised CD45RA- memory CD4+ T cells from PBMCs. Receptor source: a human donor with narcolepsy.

The CDR3 DNA follows: TGTGCCAGTCAAGGACCTAGCCGGGAAAAACTGTTTTTT. Translation gives CASQGPSREKLFF. The chain couples TRBV2 to TRBJ1-4; unclear D gene. CDR1 is SNHLY, CDR2 FYNNEI, per germline. V lost 9 bases and J 8 bases, leaving 16 bases between the germline ends. The CDR3 is 13 amino acids.

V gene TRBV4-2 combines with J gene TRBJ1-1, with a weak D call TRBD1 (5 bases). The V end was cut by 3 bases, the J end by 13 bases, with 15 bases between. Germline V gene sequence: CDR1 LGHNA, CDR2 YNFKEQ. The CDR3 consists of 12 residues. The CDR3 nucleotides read TGTGCCAGCAGCCAGGCCGGGACTAGGGTTTTCTTT. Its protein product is CASSQAGTRVFF.

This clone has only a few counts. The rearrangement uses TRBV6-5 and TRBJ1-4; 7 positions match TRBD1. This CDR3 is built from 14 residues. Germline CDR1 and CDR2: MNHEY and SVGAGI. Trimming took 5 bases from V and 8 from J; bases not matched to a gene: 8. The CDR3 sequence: CASSPGTAGEKLFF. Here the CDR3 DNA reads TGTGCCAGCAGTCCGGGGACAGCGGGGGAAAAACTGTTTTTT.

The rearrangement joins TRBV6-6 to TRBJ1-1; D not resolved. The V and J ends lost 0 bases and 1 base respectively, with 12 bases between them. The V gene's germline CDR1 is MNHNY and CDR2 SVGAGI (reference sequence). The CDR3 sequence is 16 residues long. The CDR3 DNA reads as TGTGCCAGCAGTTACTCGAAGGGAGGACGGAACACTGAAGCTTTCTTT. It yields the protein CASSYSKGGRNTEAFF.

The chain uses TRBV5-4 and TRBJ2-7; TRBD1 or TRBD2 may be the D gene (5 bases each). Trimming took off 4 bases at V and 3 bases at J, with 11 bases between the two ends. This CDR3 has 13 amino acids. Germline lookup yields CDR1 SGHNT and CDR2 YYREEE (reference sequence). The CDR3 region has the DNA TGTGCCAGCAGCACCGGGGCCAACTACGAGCAGTACTTC. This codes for CASSTGANYEQYF.

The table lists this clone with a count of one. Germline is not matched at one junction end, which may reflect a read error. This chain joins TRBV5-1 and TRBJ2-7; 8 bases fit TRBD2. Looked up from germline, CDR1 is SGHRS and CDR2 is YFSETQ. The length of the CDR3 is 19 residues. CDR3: CASGLLLAGGLAGTYEQYF. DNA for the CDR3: TGCGCCAGCGGCTTGCTTTTGGCGGGAGGTCTGGCGGGCACCTACGAGCAGTACTTC.

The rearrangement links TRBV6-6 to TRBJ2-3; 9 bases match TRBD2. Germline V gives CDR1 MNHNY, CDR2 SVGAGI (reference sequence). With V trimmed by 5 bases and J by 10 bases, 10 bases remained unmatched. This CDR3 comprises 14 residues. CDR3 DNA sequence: TGTGCCAGCAGTGTAGCGGGAGACGTAGGAGCGCAGTATTTT. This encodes CASSVAGDVGAQYF.

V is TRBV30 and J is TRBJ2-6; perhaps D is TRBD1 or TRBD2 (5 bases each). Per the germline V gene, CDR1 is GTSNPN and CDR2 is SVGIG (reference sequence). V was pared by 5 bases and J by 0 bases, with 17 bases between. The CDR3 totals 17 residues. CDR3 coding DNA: TGTGCCTGGTATCGGGGCAGGGCCTACTCTGGGGCCAACGTCCTGACTTTC. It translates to CAWYRGRAYSGANVLTF.

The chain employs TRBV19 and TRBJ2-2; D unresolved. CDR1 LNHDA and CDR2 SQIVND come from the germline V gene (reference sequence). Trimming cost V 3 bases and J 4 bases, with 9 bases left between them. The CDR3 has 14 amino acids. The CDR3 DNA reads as TGTGCCAGTAGTATGTCTCAGATCACCGGGGAGCTGTTTTTT. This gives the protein CASSMSQITGELFF.

This chain's CDR3 is CASSIRQFGELFF. The DNA for the CDR3 is TGTGCCAGCAGTATACGACAGTTCGGGGAGCTGTTTTTT. V and J are TRBV27 and TRBJ2-2; tentative D call: TRBD1 (5 bases). In germline, CDR1 is MNHEY, CDR2 SMNVEV (reference sequence). V was cut by 5 bases and J by 7 bases, with 11 bases left in between. This CDR3 spans 13 amino acids.